This T cell receptor beta chain originates from a study of technical replicates of blood from a handful of donors. The data were produced by immunoSEQ multiplex PCR, yet TCRdb's version contains in-frame clones alone and is incomplete. The data show about 81,000 clones, 90% to 97% seen once. This receptor was taken from a human donor in good health. Sequencing input: T cells isolated from PBMCs.

CDR3: CASSIGLTGMGADTQYF. The CDR3 nucleotides are TGTGCCAGTAGTATAGGGTTGACAGGGATGGGCGCAGATACGCAGTATTTT. The rearrangement joins TRBV19 to TRBJ2-3, with 7 bases aligning to TRBD1. CDR3 size: 17 residues. The germline V gene encodes CDR1 LNHDA and CDR2 SQIVND (reference sequence). J lost 4 bases, V lost 1 base, and 11 bases had no gene match.